This T cell receptor beta chain was recorded in a study of T cell repertoires in cytomegalovirus infection. About the study: The public TCR beta signatures pointed to both CMV infection and matching HLA type.

The CDR3 runs 15 residues. Deletions cut 3 bases from V and 2 bases from J, with 13 bases between. Germline assignment: CDR1 SGHVS and CDR2 FNYEAQ. One entry per CDR3 protein, called by TCRdb with MiXCR from the reads. The sample shows about 530,000 distinct CDR3 sequences, about 25% of them seen only once. This TCR was sampled from a human donor in good health (CMV status not recorded). Some clones in this sample may be carry-over from other donors' samples. The source material was PBMCs. The chain has TRBV7-6 and TRBJ2-5; D gene ambiguous. CDR3 sequence reads: CASSFVDDAQETQYF. The CDR3 region has the DNA TGTGCCAGCAGCTTTGTTGATGATGCTCAAGAGACCCAGTACTTC.